The source of this TCR beta chain is a study of blood T cell repertoires in COVID-19. Across the whole study: T cells, B-cell-depleted T cells, or PBMCs provided the cDNA or gDNA that served as material.

TCRdb keeps only in-frame clones here, not all; method: immunoSEQ multiplex PCR. The sample shows fewer than 200,000 clones, more than 80% of them seen only once. The CDR3 runs 17 residues. V gave up 4 bases and J gave up 6 bases; unmatched junction bases: 11. Germline CDR1 and CDR2: SGHTS and YDEGEE. The receptor was derived from a human donor in a cohort sampled during active COVID-19. Input material: peripheral blood. The chain combines TRBV5-8 with TRBJ2-7; 15 bases line up with TRBD2. The CDR3 here is CASSQGTSGGHNTEQYF. DNA for the CDR3: TGTGCCAGCAGCCAGGGGACTAGCGGGGGGCACAATACCGAGCAGTACTTC.